These 8 T cell receptor beta chains share one sample of origin, sequenced in a study of blood T cell repertoires in COVID-19. Here immunoSEQ multiplex PCR was the method, and the copy in TCRdb shows in-frame clones only, minus some. Here the sample spans some 150,000 clones, roughly 80% being singletons. Sequenced: peripheral blood. These receptors all come from a woman between 55 and 75 years old with acute or convalescent COVID-19.

The rearrangement uses TRBV28 and TRBJ1-2; unclear D gene. This CDR3 spans 13 amino acids. V was clipped by 2 bases and J by 10 bases, with 14 bases between them. From germline, CDR1 is MDHEN and CDR2 SYDVKM. The CDR3 DNA reads TGTGCCAGCAGTTTAGTTCCCCTACTGAACTACACCTTC. As protein: CASSLVPLLNYTF.

The V call is TRBV28, the J call TRBJ1-1, with D maybe TRBD1 (6 bases). The CDR3 is made up of 12 amino acids. Trimming removed 6 bases from V and 5 bases from J, with 10 bases in between. Germline-derived CDR1 and CDR2 are MDHEN and SYDVKM. CDR3 coding DNA: TGTGCCAGCAGCTCTGACAGGACTGAAGCTTTCTTT. It codes for CASSSDRTEAFF.

This sequence joins TRBV5-1 and TRBJ1-2; 7 bases match TRBD1. J lost 7 bases, V lost 3 bases, and 21 bases had no gene match. This CDR3 is built from 18 residues. CDR1 is SGHRS, CDR2 YFSETQ, per germline. The CDR3 coding sequence is TGCGCCAGCAGCTCCACCCAAATTGGACAGGAGACAACTATTGGCTACACCTTC. It is translated as CASSSTQIGQETTIGYTF. The full variable domain, in which reference TRBV5-1 and TRBJ1-2 provide the parts outside the CDR3, is KAGVTQTPRYLIKTRGQQVTLSCSPISGHRSVSWYQQTPGQGLQFLFEYFSETQRNKGNFPGRFSGRQFSNSRSEMNVSTLELGDSALYLCASSSTQIGQETTIGYTFGSGTRLTVV.

The chain recombines TRBV3-1 (or the pseudogene TRBV3-2) with TRBJ1-2; 10 positions match TRBD1. The CDR3 is 14 amino acids. The J segment lost 6 bases and the V segment lost 0 bases, leaving 1 base of the junction unmatched. CDR1 is LGHDT and CDR2 is YNNKEL in the germline V gene (reference sequence). CDR3: CASSQDDRGHGYTF. In DNA form, the CDR3 reads TGTGCCAGCAGCCAAGATGACAGGGGGCATGGCTACACCTTC.

This rearrangement joins TRBV3-1 (or the pseudogene TRBV3-2) to TRBJ1-2, with TRBD1 matching 9 bases. This CDR3 has 15 residues. Germline CDR1 LGHDT, CDR2 YNNKEL (reference sequence). Trimming cost V 2 bases and J 7 bases; bases outside gene matches: 8. CDR3 sequence reads: CASSQNPGQGSGYTF. CDR3 nucleotides: TGTGCCAGCAGCCAAAATCCGGGACAGGGCTCTGGCTACACCTTC.

For this clone: This sample includes further DNA sequences coding for the same CDR3. The chain has TRBV18 and TRBJ2-7; weak D call: TRBD1 (6 bases). Germline CDR1 and CDR2: KGHSH and LQKENI. V was trimmed by 2 bases and J by 2 bases, leaving 10 bases between them. The CDR3 is 14 amino acids. The CDR3 DNA sequence: TGTGCCAGCTCACCAAGGCAGGGGACCTACGAGCAGTACGTC. Protein product: CASSPRQGTYEQYV.

This sequence joins TRBV6-6 and TRBJ2-7, with a tentative D call TRBD2 (5 bases). V was clipped by 6 bases and J by 0 bases, with 12 bases between them. Germline-derived CDR1 and CDR2 are MNHNY and SVGAGI (reference sequence). This CDR3 contains 14 residues. CDR3 in DNA: TGTGCCAGCAGCCTAGCTGAGGGCTCCTACGAGCAGTACTTC. This encodes CASSLAEGSYEQYF.

J is TRBJ2-3 and V is TRBV6-5; 7 positions agree with TRBD2. CDR1 is MNHEY and CDR2 is SVGAGI in the germline V gene. The CDR3 loop spans 15 amino acids. J lost 4 bases, V lost 6 bases, and 10 bases had no gene match. The chain's CDR3 is CASRVSGGRPDTQYF. The CDR3, as DNA: TGTGCCAGCAGGGTATCGGGGGGACGACCAGATACGCAGTATTTT.